In this sample, the clone carrying this T cell receptor (beta chain) turned up once. These data come from a study of blood T cell repertoires in COVID-19. Per the original methods: Counts of nucleated cells, estimated from reference gene primer amplification, were obtained. Profiled with immunoSEQ multiplex PCR; TCRdb holds only in-frame clones, not every one. Clone size and V and J calls were adopted from that table, with D and trimming inferred from the DNA. Among about 440,000 clones listed, about 91% were seen once. The junction had 7 bases not matched to a gene; V was cut back by 5 bases and J by 1 base. Germline V gene sequence: CDR1 SGHVS, CDR2 FNYEAQ. The CDR3 is 15 amino acids.

This receptor was obtained from a woman in her forties or fifties with COVID-19, enrolled during active disease. The chain carries TRBV7-6 and TRBJ2-5; 7 bases fit TRBD1. The source material was peripheral blood. This CDR3 is CASSDSGQFQETQYF. DNA for the CDR3: TGTGCCAGCAGCGACTCGGGACAGTTCCAAGAGACCCAGTACTTC.